Shown below are 20 T cell receptor beta chains from a single sample sequenced in a study of radiotherapy plus CTLA-4 blockade in lung cancer. Method: immunoSEQ multiplex PCR; TCRdb's copy keeps in-frame clones and lacks some. The sample holds about 94,000 clones, 80% to 85% seen once. The sequences come from peripheral blood, collected from a patient treated with radiotherapy plus ipilimumab. These receptors all stem from a human donor with non-small cell lung cancer that progressed on radiotherapy plus ipilimumab.

V is TRBV4-1 and J is TRBJ1-1; no clear D. CDR3 length equals 14 residues. The V and J ends lost 4 bases and 1 base respectively, with 10 bases between them. Germline-derived CDR1 and CDR2 are MGHRA and YSYEKL. CDR3 bases: TGCGCCAGCAGCCCTATCGAAGGGAACACTGAAGCTTTCTTT. Its protein is CASSPIEGNTEAFF.

V is TRBV5-1 and J is TRBJ2-5, with D perhaps matching TRBD1 (5 bases). CDR1 and CDR2 from the germline V gene are SGHRS and YFSETQ. CDR3 length equals 14 residues. Trimming left V 2 bases short and J 5 bases short, with 13 bases between. The CDR3 coding sequence is TGCGCCAGCAGCTTTGAGCAGGGTGTGGAGACCCAGTACTTC. It encodes CASSFEQGVETQYF.

This clone was observed once. The chain joins TRBV27 to TRBJ2-1; weak D call: TRBD2 (6 bases). In germline, CDR1 is MNHEY, CDR2 SMNVEV (reference sequence). Trimming removed 3 bases from V and 0 bases from J, with 12 bases in between. This CDR3 comprises 16 residues. The CDR3 DNA reads TGTGCCAGCAGTTTCGGAGGGCCAAGCTCCTACAATGAGCAGTTCTTC. It translates to CASSFGGPSSYNEQFF.

With respect to this clone: A read error may account for a junction end that differs from germline. The V and J genes are TRBV6-1 and TRBJ2-5, with D tentatively TRBD1 (7 bases). This CDR3 is built from 13 residues. Looked up from germline, CDR1 is MNHNS and CDR2 is SASEGT. CDR3: CAGRRGPQETQYF. The CDR3 region has the DNA TGTGCCGGCAGGAGGGGGCCTCAAGAGACCCAGTACTTC.

The rearrangement uses TRBV29-1 and TRBJ1-1, with D possibly matching TRBD1 (6 bases). The CDR3 is 13 amino acids. The V gene lost 4 bases and the J gene lost 1 base, with 10 bases spanning the gap. Germline V lookup: CDR1 SQVTM, CDR2 ANQGSEA. In nucleotides, the CDR3 is TGCAGCGTTGTGATACAGGGGAACACTGAAGCTTTCTTT. This codes for CSVVIQGNTEAFF.

In nucleotides, the CDR3 is TGTGCCAGCAGCCCCGGACAGGCAGCAGCGTATGGCTACACCTTC. As protein: CASSPGQAAAYGYTF. The V call is TRBV5-8, the J call TRBJ1-2, with 7 nucleotides matching TRBD1. V shed 4 bases, J shed 5 bases, and the junction held 11 bases outside the gene matches. The CDR3 is 15 amino acids. Per the germline V gene, CDR1 is SGHTS and CDR2 is YDEGEE. Together with reference TRBV5-8 and TRBJ1-2, the CDR3 gives the full variable domain: EAGVTQSPTHLIKTRGQQATLRCSPISGHTSVYWYQQALGLGLQFLLWYDEGEERNRGNFPPRFSGRQFPNYSSELNVNALELEDSALYLCASSPGQAAAYGYTFGSGTRLTVV.

This chain connects TRBV28 to TRBJ1-2; no definite D call. Trimming took 5 bases from V and 3 from J, leaving 4 bases between them. Per the germline V gene, CDR1 is MDHEN and CDR2 is SYDVKM. The CDR3 has 11 amino acids. As DNA, the CDR3 is TGTGCCAGCAGTCCGGACTATGGCTACACCTTC. It encodes CASSPDYGYTF.

J is TRBJ2-3 and V is TRBV28, with 12 bases fitting TRBD2. Germline values: CDR1 MDHEN, CDR2 SYDVKM. CDR3 length: 17 residues. V shed 5 bases, J shed 5 bases, and the junction held 11 bases outside the gene matches. The DNA for the CDR3 is TGTGCCAGCAGTCTCCGGGACCGACTAGCGGGGGTAGATACGCAGTATTTT. Translating it yields CASSLRDRLAGVDTQYF. The entire variable domain, with the rest obtained from reference TRBV28 and TRBJ2-3, is as follows: DVKVTQSSRYLVKRTGEKVFLECVQDMDHENMFWYRQDPGLGLRLIYFSYDVKMKEKGDIPEGYSVSREKKERFSLILESASTNQTSMYLCASSLRDRLAGVDTQYFGPGTRLTVL.

The V and J genes are TRBV6-5 and TRBJ2-1, with 10 bases identical to TRBD2. Germline V gene lookup returns CDR1 MNHEY and CDR2 SVGAGI. V trimming: 5 bases; J trimming: 0 bases; junction bases outside the gene matches: 1. CDR3 length equals 15 residues. CDR3: CASSASGSSYNEQFF. The DNA for the CDR3 is TGTGCCAGCAGTGCTAGCGGGAGCTCCTACAATGAGCAGTTCTTC.

This clone was seen a handful of times. This rearrangement joins TRBV11-2 to TRBJ2-1; 11 nucleotides agree with TRBD2. This CDR3 is built from 15 residues. Germline V CDR1 and CDR2: SGHAT, FQNNGV. Trimming at V came to 4 bases and at J to 7 bases, leaving 6 bases not matched to a gene. CDR3 in amino acids: CASSSIAGGPNEQFF. In DNA, the CDR3 is TGTGCCAGCAGCTCTATAGCGGGAGGGCCGAATGAGCAGTTCTTC.

The chain combines TRBV9 with TRBJ2-3; TRBD1 agrees at 8 bases. There are 15 residues in the CDR3. V dropped 4 bases and J dropped 0; count of bases not matched to a gene: 4. Germline assignment: CDR1 SGDLS and CDR2 YYNGEE. The CDR3 DNA sequence: TGTGCCAGCAGCCTCCGGACAGGGAGCACAGATACGCAGTATTTT. Translating gives CASSLRTGSTDTQYF.

This clone has just a few counts. J is TRBJ1-5 and V is TRBV28; 7 bases line up with TRBD1. This CDR3 comprises 15 residues. CDR1 is MDHEN and CDR2 is SYDVKM in the germline V gene. V lost 2 bases, J lost 4 bases, and 5 bases stayed unmatched. The CDR3 nucleotides read TGTGCCAGCAGTTTACCCACAGGGGTAAATCAGCCCCAGCATTTT. It encodes CASSLPTGVNQPQHF.

This chain uses TRBV5-1 with TRBJ2-1; TRBD1 agrees at 9 bases. Looked up from germline, CDR1 is SGHRS and CDR2 is YFSETQ. The CDR3 extends over 17 amino acids. The trim removed 0 bases at V and 4 bases at J, leaving 8 bases unmatched. CDR3: CASSLAGQGTGYNEQFF. CDR3 DNA sequence: TGCGCCAGCAGCTTGGCCGGACAGGGGACGGGGTACAATGAGCAGTTCTTC.

The chain uses TRBV10-3 and TRBJ2-3; D gene unclear. The CDR3 totals 15 residues. Germline CDR1 and CDR2: ENHRY and SYGVKD. Trimming cost V 1 base and J 3 bases, with 11 bases left between them. The CDR3 bases are TGTGCCATCAGTGAGTACAGAACAGAGACAGATACGCAGTATTTT. It translates to CAISEYRTETDTQYF.

The chain recombines TRBV23-1 with TRBJ2-7; D unclear. TRBV23-1 is placed among ORFs of uncertain function. The CDR3 runs to 15 residues. The ends were cut back, 6 bases at V and 6 bases at J, with 21 bases in the middle. The DNA for the CDR3 is TGCGCCAGCAGGCCCGGATCCGGGTCTGGGATCGAGCAGTACTTC. It specifies CASRPGSGSGIEQYF.

This chain joins TRBV27 and TRBJ1-2; TRBD1 aligns across 9 bases. V was clipped by 5 bases and J by 3 bases; unmatched bases: 7. CDR3 length: 15 amino acids. Germline V lookup: CDR1 MNHEY, CDR2 SMNVEV (reference sequence). The CDR3 DNA reads as TGTGCCAGCAGTCCGCGGACAGGGGCGTACTATGGCTACACCTTC. It specifies CASSPRTGAYYGYTF.

This clone occurred a few times. This chain links TRBV7-2 with TRBJ2-1, with no clear D. The V gene's germline CDR1 is SGHTA and CDR2 FQGNSA. The CDR3 sequence is 13 residues long. The V end lost 3 bases, the J end lost 7 bases, and 10 bases lay between the germline ends. The CDR3 spells CASSFRLGNEQFF. The CDR3 bases are TGTGCCAGCAGCTTCCGACTGGGGAATGAGCAGTTCTTC.

V and J are TRBV25-1 and TRBJ1-3; D remains unclear. V lost 4 bases, J lost 2 bases, and 3 bases lay in between. CDR1 MGHDK and CDR2 SYGVNS come from the germline V gene. The CDR3 has 12 amino acids. The CDR3 sequence is CASSGTGNTIYF. The CDR3 DNA sequence: TGTGCCAGCAGTGGGACTGGAAACACCATATATTTT.

This sequence joins TRBV28 and TRBJ1-5; D gene ambiguous. Trimming pared 3 bases from V and 1 base from J, leaving 10 bases between. The CDR3 has 15 amino acids. Germline V gene data show CDR1 as MDHEN and CDR2 as SYDVKM. The CDR3 DNA is TGTGCCAGCAGTTTCCTTCGGCAGAGCAATCAGCCCCAGCATTTT. Translating gives CASSFLRQSNQPQHF.

The chain joins TRBV30 to TRBJ2-1; 7 nucleotides line up with TRBD1. CDR1 and CDR2 from the germline V gene are GTSNPN and SVGIG (reference sequence). V lost 4 bases to trimming and J lost 4 bases; unmatched junction nucleotides: 10. The CDR3 is made up of 15 amino acids. CDR3 sequence: CAWNTGTVAYNEQFF. The CDR3 region has the DNA TGTGCCTGGAACACCGGGACAGTCGCTTACAATGAGCAGTTCTTC. The complete variable domain, with remaining parts taken from reference TRBV30 and TRBJ2-1, reads SQTIHQWPATLVQPVGSPLSLECTVEGTSNPNLYWYRQAAGRGLQLLFYSVGIGQISSEVPQNLSASRPQDRQFILSSKKLLLSDSGFYLCAWNTGTVAYNEQFFGPGTRLTVL.